This entry concerns a single T cell receptor (beta chain). What it recognizes is unknown. The sample originates from a study of T cells after posttransplantation cyclophosphamide. Unmatched junction bases numbered 3, after V lost 5 bases and J lost 4 bases. The germline gives CDR1 SGHRS, CDR2 YFSETQ. The CDR3 has 13 amino acids. The naive gate required viable CD3+CD4+ or CD3+CD8+ cells with CCR7+CD45RA+CD45RO-CD95-CD27+CD28+ phenotype. Peripheral blood was collected from the related graft donor on the marrow donation day. Study-wide results and limits: Later post-transplant blood repertoires were often dominated by donor CD8+ memory clones. Blood and skin or GI T cell repertoires showed limited TRB overlap. After PTCy, TRB diversity resembled that of CNI/methotrexate controls.

Profiled with immunoSEQ multiplex PCR; TCRdb holds only in-frame clones, not every one. The sample lists approximately 23,000 clones; 97% were seen once. The TCR comes from a man aged 50 or older in good health, CMV-negative, and a related stem cell transplant donor. The chain links TRBV5-1 to TRBJ2-7; 10 bases are a match to TRBD1. The sequencing input was naive CD4+ T cells sorted from PBMCs. The CDR3 nucleotides read TGCGCCAGCAGGGGGACAGGGGAGTACGAGCAGTACTTC. Encoded protein: CASRGTGEYEQYF.